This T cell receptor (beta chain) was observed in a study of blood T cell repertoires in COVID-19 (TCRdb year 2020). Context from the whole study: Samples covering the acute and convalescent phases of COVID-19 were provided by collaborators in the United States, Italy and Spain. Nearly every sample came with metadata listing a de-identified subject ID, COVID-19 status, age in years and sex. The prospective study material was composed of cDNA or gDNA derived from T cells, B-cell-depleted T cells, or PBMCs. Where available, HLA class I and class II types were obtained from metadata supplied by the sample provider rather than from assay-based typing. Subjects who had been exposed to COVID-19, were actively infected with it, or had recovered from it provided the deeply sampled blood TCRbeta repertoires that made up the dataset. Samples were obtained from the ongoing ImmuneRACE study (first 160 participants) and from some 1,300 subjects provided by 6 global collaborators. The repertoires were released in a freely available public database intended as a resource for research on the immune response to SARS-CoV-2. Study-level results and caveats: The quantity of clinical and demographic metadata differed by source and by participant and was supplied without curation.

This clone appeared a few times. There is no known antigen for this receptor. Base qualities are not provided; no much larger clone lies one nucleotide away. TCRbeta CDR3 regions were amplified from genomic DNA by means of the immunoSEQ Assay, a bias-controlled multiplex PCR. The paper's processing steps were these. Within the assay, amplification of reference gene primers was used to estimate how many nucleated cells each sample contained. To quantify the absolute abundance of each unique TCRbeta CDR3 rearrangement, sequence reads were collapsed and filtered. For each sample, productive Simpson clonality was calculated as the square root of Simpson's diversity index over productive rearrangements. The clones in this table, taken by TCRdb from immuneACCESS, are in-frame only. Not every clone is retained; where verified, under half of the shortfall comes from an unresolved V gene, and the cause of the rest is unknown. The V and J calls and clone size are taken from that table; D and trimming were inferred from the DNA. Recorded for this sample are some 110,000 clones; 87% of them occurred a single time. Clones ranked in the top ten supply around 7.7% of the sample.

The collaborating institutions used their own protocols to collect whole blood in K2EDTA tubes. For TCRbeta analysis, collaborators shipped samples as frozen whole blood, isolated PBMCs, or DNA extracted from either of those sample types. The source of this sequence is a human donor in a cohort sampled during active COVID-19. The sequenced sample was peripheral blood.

In nucleotides, the sequence is TGTGCCAGCAGCCCCCGACTAGCGGGAGACAACGAGCAGTACTTC. This is translated as CASSPRLAGDNEQYF. Rearrangement joined TRBV7-6 to TRBJ2-7; the junction holds 12 bases that match TRBD2. Clipping removes 5 bases from V and 5 bases from J, with 7 as the unmatched junction base count. The germline V gene specifies SGHVS as CDR1 and FNYEAQ as CDR2. Measured from the cysteine to the phenylalanine, the CDR3 is 15 residues long. CDR3 DNA only is kept here, 45 bases in frame from base 1.